This T cell receptor beta chain came from a study of CD8 T cells in acute hepatitis C reinfection. Study overall: TCRbeta of HCV NS3-1073-specific CD8+ T cells was profiled.

Comment on this clone: What it recognizes is unknown.

Sequenced by immunoSEQ multiplex PCR; TCRdb stores in-frame clones only, minus some. The sample consists of approximately 39,000 clones, about 87% of them appearing once. Findings of the study overall: Regardless of outcome, thirteen public clonotypes appeared, one using V04-02/J02-02.

Time point: naive CD8 control sorted from an acute-time-point sample. Acute primary HCV infection: positive HCV RNA or antibody test after negative test within 24 weeks. The sequenced sample consisted of naive CD8+ T cells from PBMCs. The sequence derives from a man younger than 40 with chronic hepatitis C.

In nucleotides, the CDR3 is TGTGCCAGCAGCGTACAGCGGGGGTCAACTAGCACAGATACGCAGTATTTT. Translated: CASSVQRGSTSTDTQYF. The chain recombines TRBV9 with TRBJ2-3; 8 bases are a match to TRBD2. Per the germline V gene, CDR1 is SGDLS and CDR2 is YYNGEE. V trimming: 1 base; J trimming: 0 bases; junction bases outside the gene matches: 7. This CDR3 is built from 17 residues.